These 2 T cell receptor beta chains share one sample of origin, sequenced in a study of vaccination effects on CD4 cells after COVID-19. Their specific antigens are unknown. Before sequencing, viral peptide pools were used by the ViraFEST assay to expand antigen-specific CD4+ T cells. On approximately day 9 of culture, CD4+ T cells were separated out. The vaccine given was either BNT162b2 or mRNA-1273, in two doses. Assay: immunoSEQ multiplex PCR; the TCRdb copy retains only in-frame clones and omits some. This sample carries approximately 70,000 clones, over 70% of them seen once, and the ten largest clones take 0.95% to 1.5%. This specimen was CD4+ T cells from PBMCs cultured with HCoV-229E spike peptides, taken after COVID-19 vaccination. These receptors originate from a human donor who received a COVID-19 vaccine.

The chain uses TRBV28 and TRBJ1-2, with TRBD1 as a possible D gene (5 bases). Germline V lookup: CDR1 MDHEN, CDR2 SYDVKM. The CDR3 is 16 amino acids. Trimming stripped 3 bases from V and 4 bases from J, with 18 bases between. The CDR3 reads CASSLPTGDGLYGYTF. The CDR3 DNA sequence: TGTGCCAGCAGTTTGCCCACCGGGGACGGACTCTATGGCTACACCTTC.

This chain links TRBV19 with TRBJ2-4, with unresolved D. CDR1 and CDR2 from the germline V gene are LNHDA and SQIVND (reference sequence). The V end lost 7 bases, the J end lost 4 bases, and 14 bases lay between the germline ends. The CDR3 spans 14 residues. CDR3 residues: CASNRSGGKNIQYF. The CDR3 bases are TGTGCCAGTAATCGAAGTGGTGGGAAAAACATTCAGTACTTC.